This T cell receptor beta chain was profiled in a study of control samples from healthy donors and cancer patients. The assay was immunoSEQ multiplex PCR, and TCRdb's table has in-frame clones only and misses some. Among tens of thousands of clones listed, more than 70% were seen once. The CDR3 extends over 17 amino acids. V was pared by 1 base and J by 1 base, with 15 bases between. Germline loops: CDR1 LGHNT, CDR2 FRNRAP. V is TRBV12-5 and J is TRBJ2-3; D is possibly TRBD1 or TRBD2 (6 bases each). This receptor was obtained from a man in his sixties with colorectal cancer. What was sequenced was PBMCs. This CDR3 reads CASGLGGAAACTDTQYF. The CDR3, as DNA: TGTGCTAGTGGTTTGGGGGGGGCCGCAGCCTGCACAGATACGCAGTATTTT.